One and the same sample provided the 4 T cell receptor beta chains below, sequenced in a study of blood T cell repertoires in COVID-19. The method was immunoSEQ multiplex PCR; TCRdb's version includes in-frame clones alone and lacks a portion of them. The profile shows fewer than 500,000 clones, around 89% of them singletons. Sample: peripheral blood. These receptors originate from a young woman with acute or convalescent COVID-19.

This clone was seen only once. The V gene is TRBV19, the J gene TRBJ2-1; 11 bases line up with TRBD1. After removal of 7 bases from V and 0 bases from J, the junction contained 14 bases not matched to a gene. The CDR3 runs 19 residues. The germline gives CDR1 LNHDA, CDR2 SQIVND (reference sequence). This CDR3 is CASTTRTGGAFLSYNEQFF. The CDR3 DNA reads as TGTGCCAGTACCACCCGGACAGGGGGCGCGTTTCTCTCCTACAATGAGCAGTTCTTC.

The chain combines TRBV4-1 with TRBJ1-5; TRBD1 agrees at 8 bases. With V trimmed by 4 bases and J by 4 bases, 9 bases remained unmatched. The germline V gene encodes CDR1 MGHRA and CDR2 YSYEKL. There are 16 residues in the CDR3. The CDR3 coding sequence is TGCGCCAGCAGCCTTAAACAGGGGGGGGATAATCAGCCCCAGCATTTT. It translates to CASSLKQGGDNQPQHF.

This chain uses TRBV10-3 with TRBJ2-4; no clear D. Deletions cut 0 bases from V and 0 bases from J, with 12 bases between. Germline V lookup: CDR1 ENHRY, CDR2 SYGVKD. The CDR3 extends over 17 amino acids. This CDR3 reads CAISESKQSLAKNIQYF. In DNA, the CDR3 is TGTGCCATCAGTGAGTCGAAACAGTCACTAGCCAAAAACATTCAGTACTTC.

The chain uses TRBV18 and TRBJ2-7; maybe TRBD2 (6 bases). The CDR3 spans 15 residues. The germline V and J ends were trimmed by 8 bases and 0 bases, with 17 bases remaining between them. From germline, CDR1 is KGHSH and CDR2 LQKENI. The DNA of the CDR3 is TGTGCCAGCGCCCCCCGCGGGGAAAGCTCCTACGAGCAGTACTTC. Protein: CASAPRGESSYEQYF.